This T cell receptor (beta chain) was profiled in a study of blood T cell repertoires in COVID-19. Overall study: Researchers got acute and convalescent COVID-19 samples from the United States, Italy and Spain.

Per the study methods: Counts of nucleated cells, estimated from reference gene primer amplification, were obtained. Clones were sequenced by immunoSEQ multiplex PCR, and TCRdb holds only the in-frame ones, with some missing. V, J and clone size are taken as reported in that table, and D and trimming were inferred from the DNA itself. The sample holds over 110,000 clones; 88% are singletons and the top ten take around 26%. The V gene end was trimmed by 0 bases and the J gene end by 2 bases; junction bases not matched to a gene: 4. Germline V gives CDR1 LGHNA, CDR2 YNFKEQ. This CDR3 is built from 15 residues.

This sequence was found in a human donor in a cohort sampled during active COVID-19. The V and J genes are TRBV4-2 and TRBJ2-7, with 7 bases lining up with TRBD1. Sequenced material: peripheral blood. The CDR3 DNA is TGTGCCAGCAGCCAAGATTGGGGACAGACCTACGAGCAGTACTTC. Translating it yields CASSQDWGQTYEQYF.